This TCR beta chain stems from a study of blood T cell repertoires in COVID-19. Looking at the study overall: Acute and convalescent COVID-19 samples came from the United States, Italy and Spain. PBMCs, B-cell-depleted T cells, or T cells provided the cDNA or gDNA that made up the material.

How the authors handled the data: Estimates of nucleated cell counts were drawn from the amplification of reference gene primers. TCRdb's copy holds only in-frame clones and misses some; the assay was immunoSEQ multiplex PCR. V, J and clone size were drawn from that table, and D and trimming were deduced from the DNA. The sample consists of fewer than 200,000 clones, approximately 87% of them appearing once. Deletions cut 7 bases from V and 7 bases from J, with 13 bases between. The CDR3 is made up of 12 amino acids. Sequencing used peripheral blood. The chain joins TRBV12-3 or TRBV12-4 to TRBJ1-1; possible D gene TRBD1, 5 bases. The clonotype originates from a woman in her sixties or seventies with COVID-19, enrolled during active disease. The CDR3 sequence: CASTRRTGEAFF. CDR3 DNA: TGTGCCAGCACCCGGAGAACAGGTGAAGCTTTCTTT.